Sequencing of this T cell receptor beta chain was carried out in a study of T cell responses to AZD1222 COVID-19 vaccine. About the research overall: Second doses were pooled across both intervals (about 4 or about 12 weeks).

The V gene's germline CDR1 is SQVTM and CDR2 ANQGSEA. The V gene lost 6 bases and the J gene lost 0 bases, with 14 bases spanning the gap. The length of the CDR3 is 14 residues. Here immunoSEQ multiplex PCR was the method, and the copy in TCRdb shows in-frame clones only, minus some. The table shows around 100,000 clones, with 87% occurring only once. General observations from the study: Repertoires were obtained only post-peak T cell response. Most donors were white British, females outnumbered males, and clonal diversity was possibly underestimated.

On this clone: Its antigen remains unknown.

J is TRBJ1-2 and V is TRBV29-1; D possibly corresponds to TRBD1 (6 bases). Sequencing used peripheral blood, obtained on day 0 of AZD1222 vaccination. This receptor was taken from an adult in good health. The CDR3 bases are TGCAGCGTGGGGACACGGTTGTCTAACTATGGCTACACCTTC. It is translated as CSVGTRLSNYGYTF.